The 6 T cell receptor beta chains listed next were all sequenced from one sample in a study of T cells after yellow fever vaccination. TCRdb re-called the 5' RACE reads with MiXCR, one entry per CDR3 protein. Among 300,000 to 400,000 distinct CDR3 sequences listed, roughly 8.7% were seen once. The source material was PBMCs, sampled on the day of the first yellow fever vaccination. These receptors all stem from a man aged 18-30 years who received the YFV17D yellow fever vaccine.

In its sample, this clonotype was seen a few times. CDR3 in DNA: TGTGCCTGGAGTGTGAAGGACAGCTCCTCGGATACGCAGTATTTT. It encodes CAWSVKDSSSDTQYF. V is TRBV30 and J is TRBJ2-3, with D maybe TRBD1 (6 bases). The V end lost 0 bases, the J end lost 6 bases, and 16 bases lay between the germline ends. In germline, CDR1 is GTSNPN, CDR2 SVGIG (reference sequence). The length of the CDR3 is 15 residues.

The chain is built from TRBV7-2 and TRBJ1-4; maybe TRBD1 (5 bases). Germline CDR1 and CDR2: SGHTA and FQGNSA. Trimming left V 1 base short and J 4 bases short, with 13 bases between. The CDR3 length is 16 residues. The CDR3 reads CASSLGGGMGNEKLFF. CDR3 nucleotides: TGTGCCAGCAGCTTAGGGGGGGGGATGGGTAATGAAAAACTGTTTTTT.

V and J are TRBV27 and TRBJ2-5; weak D call: TRBD2 (7 bases). Germline V gene data show CDR1 as MNHEY and CDR2 as SMNVEV (reference sequence). The CDR3 length is 13 residues. Between the trimmed V and J ends, which lost 5 bases and 5 bases, there was a span of 12 bases. The CDR3 is CASSRRGHETQYF. CDR3 nucleotide sequence: TGTGCCAGCAGTCGGCGGGGGCATGAGACCCAGTACTTC.

This clonotype showed up just a few times. The chain combines TRBV7-9 with TRBJ1-2; 7 bases fit TRBD1. The CDR3 is 15 amino acids. Germline CDR1 is SEHNR and CDR2 is FQNEAQ (reference sequence). Trimming at V came to 5 bases and at J to 6 bases, leaving 12 bases not matched to a gene. This CDR3 is CASSPQGGKVDGYTF. CDR3 nucleotide sequence: TGTGCCAGCAGCCCGCAGGGGGGTAAGGTGGATGGCTACACCTTC.

Only a few counts were recorded for this clonotype. The CDR3: CASSLRLETQYF. For the CDR3, the DNA is TGTGCCAGCAGCTTACGGTTGGAGACCCAGTACTTC. The V gene is TRBV13, the J gene TRBJ2-5; D not certain. The ends were cut back, 2 bases at V and 5 bases at J, with 6 bases in the middle. The CDR3 runs 12 residues. Looked up from germline, CDR1 is PRHDT and CDR2 is FYEKMQ (reference sequence).

This clonotype was detected only a few times. In DNA, the CDR3 is TGTGCCAGCAGCTTAGTCTTGGGGACAGGCTACACCTTC. As protein: CASSLVLGTGYTF. This rearrangement joins TRBV7-2 to TRBJ1-2; possibly TRBD1 for D (6 bases). Trimming shortened V by 1 base and J by 8 bases, and 11 bases separated the two germline ends. CDR3 length equals 13 residues. The germline gives CDR1 SGHTA, CDR2 FQGNSA.